The 24 T cell receptor beta chains listed next were all sequenced from one sample in a study of blood T cell repertoires in COVID-19. The method was immunoSEQ multiplex PCR; TCRdb's version includes in-frame clones alone and lacks a portion of them. The table lists about 230,000 clones, roughly 91% of them singletons. The specimen was PBMCs or T cells enriched from blood (not recorded which). These receptors came from a woman in her twenties or thirties with acute COVID-19.

This clone was detected a few times. The rearrangement links TRBV3-1 (or the pseudogene TRBV3-2) to TRBJ2-3; no definite D call. Germline loops: CDR1 LGHDT, CDR2 YNNKEL (reference sequence). This CDR3 spans 15 amino acids. The V end was cut by 0 bases, the J end by 2 bases, with 9 bases between. The CDR3 DNA reads as TGTGCCAGCAGCCAAGAACACCTCCCCACAGATACGCAGTATTTT. Its translation: CASSQEHLPTDTQYF.

This clone appeared a few times. The CDR3 nucleotides read TGCGCCAGCAGCCGAGGACATAGCGGGGGCGGGGACAATGAGCAGTTCTTC. This sequence encodes CASSRGHSGGGDNEQFF. The gene calls are TRBV4-1 and TRBJ2-1; 9 bases are a match to TRBD2. V lost 4 bases, J lost 5 bases, and 12 bases stayed unmatched. Germline CDR1 and CDR2: MGHRA and YSYEKL. The length of the CDR3 is 17 residues.

The rearrangement links TRBV6-1 to TRBJ1-2, with 7 positions matching TRBD1. After removal of 2 bases from V and 4 bases from J, the junction contained 10 bases not matched to a gene. CDR1 is MNHNS and CDR2 is SASEGT in the germline V gene. The CDR3 extends over 16 amino acids. CDR3 residues: CASSERVKDRFYGYTF. In nucleotides, the CDR3 is TGTGCCAGCAGTGAACGGGTTAAGGACAGGTTCTATGGCTACACCTTC.

This chain joins TRBV19 and TRBJ1-6; D call uncertain. The CDR3 contains 15 residues. Deletions cut 3 bases from V and 0 bases from J, with 6 bases between. The germline CDR1 and CDR2 sequences are LNHDA and SQIVND (reference sequence). CDR3 nucleotide sequence: TGTGCCAGTAGTATGTCGGTCTCCTATAATTCACCCCTCCACTTT. Translation: CASSMSVSYNSPLHF.

The gene calls are TRBV9 and TRBJ1-2; 7 bases line up with TRBD1. The CDR3 is made up of 14 amino acids. J gave up 4 bases and V 4 bases, and 7 bases lay outside the gene matches. Per the germline V gene, CDR1 is SGDLS and CDR2 is YYNGEE. The CDR3 protein is CASSTTGLGYGYTF. CDR3 sequence (DNA): TGTGCCAGCAGCACGACAGGGTTGGGCTATGGCTACACCTTC.

The rearrangement joins TRBV6-4 to TRBJ1-2, with TRBD1 as a possible D gene (6 bases). Germline V gene sequence: CDR1 MRHNA, CDR2 SNTAGT. V was trimmed by 6 bases and J by 3 bases, leaving 11 bases between them. The CDR3 is 13 residues long. DNA for the CDR3: TGTGCCAGCAGACAGGGACTAGACTATGGCTACACCTTC. This sequence encodes CASRQGLDYGYTF.

This chain connects TRBV12-3 or TRBV12-4 to TRBJ1-1; D is perhaps TRBD1 (5 bases). V dropped 6 bases and J dropped 8 bases, with 16 bases sitting between them. The CDR3 is 13 residues long. CDR3 protein: CASSTLGRSEAFF. The CDR3 DNA follows: TGTGCCAGCAGCACGCTGGGGCGGAGCGAAGCTTTCTTT.

The V gene is TRBV12-3 or TRBV12-4, the J gene TRBJ2-7, with TRBD1 matching over 9 bases. Unmatched junction bases numbered 2, after V lost 8 bases and J lost 6 bases. The CDR3 has 11 residues. Here the CDR3 reads CASGQGFEQYF. The CDR3 DNA follows: TGTGCCAGCGGACAGGGGTTCGAGCAGTACTTC.

The chain carries TRBV30 and TRBJ1-3, with 7 bases that match TRBD1. Trimming at V came to 5 bases and at J to 2 bases, leaving 9 bases not matched to a gene. Per germline, CDR1 GTSNPN and CDR2 SVGIG (reference sequence). This CDR3 is 15 amino acids long. The CDR3 nucleotides read TGTGCCTGGGGTATTACGGGGACAGCTGGAAACACCATATATTTT. Protein product: CAWGITGTAGNTIYF. Combining the CDR3 with reference TRBV30 and TRBJ1-3 gives the whole variable domain SQTIHQWPATLVQPVGSPLSLECTVEGTSNPNLYWYRQAAGRGLQLLFYSVGIGQISSEVPQNLSASRPQDRQFILSSKKLLLSDSGFYLCAWGITGTAGNTIYFGEGSWLTVV.

The chain employs TRBV6-5 and TRBJ2-1; D is unclear. The CDR3 runs to 14 residues. The V end was cut by 0 bases, the J end by 4 bases, with 7 bases between. CDR1 and CDR2 (germline): MNHEY, SVGAGI. CDR3 protein: CASSYSAQYNEQFF. CDR3 in DNA: TGTGCCAGCAGTTACTCGGCACAGTACAATGAGCAGTTCTTC.

This clone was seen only once. V is TRBV5-4 and J is TRBJ2-1; 9 bases fit TRBD2. Trimming took 1 base from V and 0 from J; bases not matched to a gene: 11. The germline V gene encodes CDR1 SGHNT and CDR2 YYREEE (reference sequence). The length of the CDR3 is 19 residues. CDR3 nucleotide sequence: TGTGCCAGCAGCTTGCCCCAGCGGGGGGTCTCGCGCTCCTACAATGAGCAGTTCTTC. It yields the protein CASSLPQRGVSRSYNEQFF.

This clone was detected once. This sequence joins TRBV7-9 and TRBJ1-1; TRBD1 aligns across 10 bases. Per germline, CDR1 SEHNR and CDR2 FQNEAQ (reference sequence). The CDR3 totals 14 residues. V shed 3 bases, J shed 6 bases, and the junction held 4 bases outside the gene matches. CDR3: CASSLGTGAAEAFF. The CDR3 DNA sequence: TGTGCCAGCAGCTTGGGGACAGGGGCGGCTGAAGCTTTCTTT.

The V gene is TRBV9, the J gene TRBJ2-7, with TRBD1 identical over 9 bases. CDR3 length: 15 residues. The germline CDR1 and CDR2 sequences are SGDLS and YYNGEE. V dropped 0 bases and J dropped 5; count of bases not matched to a gene: 6. CDR3 residues: CASSVGGTGFNEQYF. CDR3 coding DNA: TGTGCCAGCAGCGTAGGAGGGACAGGGTTCAACGAGCAGTACTTC.

Regarding this clone: This sample includes further DNA sequences coding for the same CDR3. This chain links TRBV5-1 with TRBJ2-7; 9 bases line up with TRBD1. The J segment lost 0 bases and the V segment lost 0 bases, leaving 1 base of the junction unmatched. The CDR3 length is 15 residues. The germline V gene has CDR1 SGHRS and CDR2 YFSETQ. DNA of the CDR3: TGCGCCAGCAGCTTGGCGACAGGGGGCTCCTACGAGCAGTACTTC. This codes for CASSLATGGSYEQYF.

The chain links TRBV6-1 to TRBJ1-1; D not certain. Trimming shortened V by 3 bases and J by 3 bases, and 11 bases separated the two germline ends. Germline V gene data show CDR1 as MNHNS and CDR2 as SASEGT. This CDR3 is built from 14 residues. The CDR3 DNA is TGTGCCAGCAGTGACGGGAATGCGTACACTGAAGCTTTCTTT. Translating gives CASSDGNAYTEAFF.

The chain employs TRBV19 and TRBJ1-1, with D tentatively TRBD1 (5 bases). Trimming took off 4 bases at V and 0 bases at J, with 9 bases between the two ends. From germline, CDR1 is LNHDA and CDR2 SQIVND (reference sequence). The CDR3 is made up of 14 amino acids. Here the CDR3 DNA reads TGTGCCAGTAGTAGACAGCTCATGAACACTGAAGCTTTCTTT. This translates into CASSRQLMNTEAFF.

This rearrangement joins TRBV7-9 to TRBJ1-3, with a weak D call TRBD1 (6 bases). Germline V gives CDR1 SEHNR, CDR2 FQNEAQ (reference sequence). V was cut by 2 bases and J by 2 bases, with 10 bases left in between. The CDR3 has 15 amino acids. The CDR3 protein is CASSLLGATGNTIYF. Here the CDR3 DNA reads TGTGCCAGCAGCTTATTGGGGGCGACTGGAAACACCATATATTTT. The entire variable domain, with the rest obtained from reference TRBV7-9 and TRBJ1-3, is as follows: DTGVSQNPRHKITKRGQNVTFRCDPISEHNRLYWYRQTLGQGPEFLTYFQNEAQLEKSRLLSDRFSAERPKGSFSTLEIQRTEQGDSAMYLCASSLLGATGNTIYFGEGSWLTVV.

This chain links TRBV2 with TRBJ1-3; 7 bases map to TRBD1. CDR3 length equals 14 residues. Germline V gene data show CDR1 as SNHLY and CDR2 as FYNNEI. V lost 5 bases and J lost 2; bases outside the gene matches: 3. CDR3 sequence reads: CASSSQGAGNTIYF. The CDR3, as DNA: TGTGCCAGCAGTAGTCAGGGGGCTGGAAACACCATATATTTT.

This chain links TRBV6-8 with TRBJ2-3; possibly TRBD1 for D (5 bases). The CDR3 runs 11 residues. The germline V gene encodes CDR1 MNHGY and CDR2 SAAAGT. The V and J ends lost 8 bases and 8 bases respectively, with 11 bases between them. CDR3 nucleotides: TGTGCCAGCTCAGGGCCCGGTACGCAGTATTTT. Amino acid sequence: CASSGPGTQYF.

The chain links TRBV18 to TRBJ2-1; TRBD1 matches at 10 bases. Germline V CDR1 and CDR2: KGHSH, LQKENI. With V trimmed by 5 bases and J by 6 bases, 13 bases remained unmatched. The CDR3 covers 17 residues. The CDR3 nucleotides read TGTGCCAGCTCAACCCGTTCCGGGACAGGGGTTGTCAATGAGCAGTTCTTC. Translation: CASSTRSGTGVVNEQFF. The variable domain in full, with the rest retrieved from reference TRBV18 and TRBJ2-1, is NAGVMQNPRHLVRRRGQEARLRCSPMKGHSHVYWYRQLPEEGLKFMVYLQKENIIDESGMPKERFSAEFPKEGPSILRIQQVVRGDSAAYFCASSTRSGTGVVNEQFFGPGTRLTVL.

The rearrangement joins TRBV11-2 to TRBJ2-7; TRBD2 matches 15 bases. V gave up 8 bases and J gave up 3 bases; unmatched junction bases: 2. Germline lookup yields CDR1 SGHAT and CDR2 FQNNGV. The CDR3 totals 14 residues. CDR3 sequence (DNA): TGTGCCAGCCGGACTAGCGGGGGGGACTACGAGCAGTACTTC. Translated, it gives CASRTSGGDYEQYF.

V usage is TRBV9 and J usage is TRBJ1-1, with a tentative D call TRBD1 (6 bases). CDR3 length equals 14 residues. V lost 5 bases and J 4 bases, leaving 15 bases between the germline ends. Germline-derived CDR1 and CDR2 are SGDLS and YYNGEE. DNA for the CDR3: TGTGCCAGCAGACCCCACAGGGTCGGCACTGAAGCTTTCTTT. Its protein product is CASRPHRVGTEAFF.

This rearrangement joins TRBV27 to TRBJ1-3, with D perhaps TRBD1 (5 bases). V dropped 5 bases and J dropped 0 bases, with 17 bases sitting between them. Germline V gene data show CDR1 as MNHEY and CDR2 as SMNVEV (reference sequence). The CDR3 is made up of 17 amino acids. CDR3: CASSPFTRGTSGNTIYF. CDR3 DNA: TGTGCCAGCAGTCCATTCACCCGGGGGACCTCTGGAAACACCATATATTTT.

CDR3 DNA sequence: TGTGCCAGCTCACCTCAGACTCCCTCAGAAGCTTTCTTT. Protein sequence: CASSPQTPSEAFF. This chain links TRBV18 with TRBJ1-1; D not resolved. This CDR3 has 13 amino acids. V dropped 3 bases and J dropped 8 bases, with 13 bases sitting between them. CDR1 and CDR2 from the germline V gene are KGHSH and LQKENI.